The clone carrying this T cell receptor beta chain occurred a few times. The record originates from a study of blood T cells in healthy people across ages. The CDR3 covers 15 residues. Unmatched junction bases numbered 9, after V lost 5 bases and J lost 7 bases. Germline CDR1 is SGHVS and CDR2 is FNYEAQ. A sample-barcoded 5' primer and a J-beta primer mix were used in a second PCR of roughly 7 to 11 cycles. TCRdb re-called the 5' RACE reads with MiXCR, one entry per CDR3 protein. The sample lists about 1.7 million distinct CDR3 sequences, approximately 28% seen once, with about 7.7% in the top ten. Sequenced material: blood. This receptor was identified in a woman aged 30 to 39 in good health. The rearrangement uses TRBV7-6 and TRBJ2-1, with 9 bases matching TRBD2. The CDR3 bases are TGTGCCAGCAGCCCAAGCGGGGGGATCGGGAATGAGCAGTTCTTC. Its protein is CASSPSGGIGNEQFF.